This T cell receptor (beta chain) came from a study of T-cell memory formation after mild COVID-19. Study results and caveats: Contracting clones localized mainly to CM and EM when CD4+ and mainly to EMRA when CD8+. The appearance of some responding clones in pre-infection memory suggested that cross-reactive memory joined.

This clonotype was seen only a few times. Its specificity is not known. One entry per CDR3 protein results from TCRdb running MiXCR on the 5' RACE reads. The table includes around 310,000 distinct CDR3 sequences, more than 20% detected once. The V end was cut by 6 bases, the J end by 1 base, with 18 bases between. Germline V gives CDR1 SEHNR, CDR2 FQNEAQ (reference sequence). CDR3 length: 16 amino acids. The clonotype was recovered from a man aged 18 to 30 who had mild COVID-19 (a few samples of this study predate the infection). Cell type and time point are not known. V usage is TRBV7-9 and J usage is TRBJ1-1, with D tentatively TRBD1 (6 bases). The material sequenced was PBMCs or a T cell subset sorted from them (not recorded which). The DNA for the CDR3 is TGTGCCAGCAGTACACCTCCGGGACACACGAACACTGAAGCTTTCTTT. As protein: CASSTPPGHTNTEAFF.